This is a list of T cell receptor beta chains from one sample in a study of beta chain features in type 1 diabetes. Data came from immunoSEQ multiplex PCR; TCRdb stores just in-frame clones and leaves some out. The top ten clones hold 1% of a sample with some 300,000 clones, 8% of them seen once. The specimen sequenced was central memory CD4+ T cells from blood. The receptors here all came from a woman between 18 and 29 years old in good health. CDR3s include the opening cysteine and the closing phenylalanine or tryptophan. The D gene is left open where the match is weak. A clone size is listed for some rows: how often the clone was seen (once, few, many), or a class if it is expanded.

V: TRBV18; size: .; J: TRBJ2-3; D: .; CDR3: CASSPAQGGQSTQYF; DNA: TGTGCCAGCTCACCAGCTCAGGGGGGCCAGTCGACGCAGTATTTT
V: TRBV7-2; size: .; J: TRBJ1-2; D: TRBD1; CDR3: CASSLAPLGQGGYGYTF; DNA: TGTGCCAGCAGCTTAGCGCCCTTAGGGCAGGGGGGCTATGGCTACACCTTC
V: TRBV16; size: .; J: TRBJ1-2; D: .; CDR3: CASSQSNRVDGYTF; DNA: TGTGCCAGCAGCCAATCTAACAGGGTGGATGGCTACACCTTC
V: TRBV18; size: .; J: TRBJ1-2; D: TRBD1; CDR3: CASSLPPGQGTGYTF; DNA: TGTGCCAGCTCACTCCCGCCGGGACAGGGGACTGGCTACACCTTC
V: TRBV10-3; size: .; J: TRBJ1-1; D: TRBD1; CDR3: CAIRDRGLDGTEAFF; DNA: TGTGCCATCAGGGACAGGGGGCTAGACGGGACTGAAGCTTTCTTT
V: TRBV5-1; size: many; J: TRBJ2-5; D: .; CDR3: CASSLGVQETQYF; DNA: TGCGCCAGCAGCTTGGGTGTCCAAGAGACCCAGTACTTC
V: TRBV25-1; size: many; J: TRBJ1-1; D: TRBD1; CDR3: CASSWAGGGSGPFF; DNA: TGTGCCAGCAGTTGGGCAGGGGGTGGTTCGGGACCTTTCTTT
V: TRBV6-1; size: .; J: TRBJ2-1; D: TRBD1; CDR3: CASSVHRDSNEQFF; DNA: TGTGCCAGCAGTGTGCACCGGGACAGCAATGAGCAGTTCTTC
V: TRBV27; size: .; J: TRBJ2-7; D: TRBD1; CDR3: CASRRTGATYEQYF; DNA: TGTGCCAGCAGACGGACAGGGGCAACATACGAGCAGTACTTC
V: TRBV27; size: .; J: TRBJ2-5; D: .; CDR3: CASSLSVREETQYF; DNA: TGTGCCAGCAGTTTATCCGTACGGGAAGAGACCCAGTACTTC
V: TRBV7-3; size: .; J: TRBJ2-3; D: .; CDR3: CASSLLGTDTQYF; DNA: TGTGCCAGCAGCTTATTAGGCACAGATACGCAGTATTTT
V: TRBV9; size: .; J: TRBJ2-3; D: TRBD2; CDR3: CASRGLGSDTQYF; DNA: TGTGCCAGCCGGGGACTAGGGTCAGATACGCAGTATTTT
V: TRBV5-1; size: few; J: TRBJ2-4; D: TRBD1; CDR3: CASSLEGQGAKNIQYF; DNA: TGCGCCAGCAGCTTGGAGGGACAGGGAGCCAAAAACATTCAGTACTTC
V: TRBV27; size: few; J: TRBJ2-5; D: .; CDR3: CASSLLSSRRGETQYF; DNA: TGTGCCAGCAGTTTATTGTCTTCTCGCAGGGGAGAGACCCAGTACTTC
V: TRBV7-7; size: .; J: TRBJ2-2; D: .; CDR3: CASSLGRTGNTGELFF; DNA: TGTGCTAGCAGCTTAGGGAGGACAGGGAACACCGGGGAGCTGTTTTTT
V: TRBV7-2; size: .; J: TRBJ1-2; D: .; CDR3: CASSLPGRDYGYTF; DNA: TGTGCCAGCAGCTTACCAGGAAGAGACTATGGCTACACCTTC
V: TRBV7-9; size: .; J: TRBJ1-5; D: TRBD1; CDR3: CASSSQGNQPQHF; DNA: TGTGCCAGCAGCTCACAGGGGAATCAGCCCCAGCATTTT
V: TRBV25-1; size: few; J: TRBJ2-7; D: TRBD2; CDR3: CASSHSGRALYEQYF; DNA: TGTGCCAGCAGTCATAGCGGGAGGGCCCTCTACGAGCAGTACTTC
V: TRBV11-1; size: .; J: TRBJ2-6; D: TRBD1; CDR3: CASSFTPGTGRSGANVLTF; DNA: TGTGCCAGCAGCTTTACCCCCGGGACAGGCCGCTCTGGGGCCAACGTCCTGACTTTC
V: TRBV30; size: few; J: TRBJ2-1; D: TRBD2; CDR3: CAWSWGLATNEQFF; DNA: TGTGCCTGGAGTTGGGGACTAGCCACGAATGAGCAGTTCTTC
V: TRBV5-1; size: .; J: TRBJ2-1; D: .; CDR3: CASSLDPSSSYNEQFF; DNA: TGCGCCAGCAGCTTGGATCCGTCGAGCTCCTACAATGAGCAGTTCTTC
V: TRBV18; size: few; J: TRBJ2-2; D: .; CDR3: CASSLLGRGTGELFF; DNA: TGTGCCAGCTCATTACTTGGACGGGGCACCGGGGAGCTGTTTTTT
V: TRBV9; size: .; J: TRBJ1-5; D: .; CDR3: CASSARDGSIYSNQPQHF; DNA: TGTGCCAGCAGCGCACGGGACGGAAGCATATATAGCAATCAGCCCCAGCATTTT
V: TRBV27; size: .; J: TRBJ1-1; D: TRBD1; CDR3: CASREFDRVNTEAFF; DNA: TGTGCCAGCAGAGAATTTGACAGGGTAAACACTGAAGCTTTCTTT
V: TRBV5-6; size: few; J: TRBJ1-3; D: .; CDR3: CASSRRGYGNTIYF; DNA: TGTGCCAGCAGCAGGCGGGGGTATGGAAACACCATATATTTT
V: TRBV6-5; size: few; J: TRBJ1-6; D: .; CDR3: CASSYVLDRNYSPLHF; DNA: TGTGCCAGCAGTTACGTACTAGACAGGAACTATTCACCCCTCCACTTT
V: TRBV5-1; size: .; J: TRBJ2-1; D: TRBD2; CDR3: CASSPLSSGGSYNEQFF; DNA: TGCGCCAGCAGTCCCCTCTCTAGCGGGGGCTCCTACAATGAGCAGTTCTTC
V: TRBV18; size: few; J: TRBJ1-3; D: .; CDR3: CASSSNFESSGNTIYF; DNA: TGTGCCAGCTCTTCCAACTTCGAGAGCTCTGGAAACACCATATATTTT
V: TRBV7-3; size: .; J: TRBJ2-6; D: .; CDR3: CASSSQGRAGANVLTF; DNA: TGTGCCAGCAGCTCACAGGGGAGGGCTGGGGCCAACGTCCTGACTTTC
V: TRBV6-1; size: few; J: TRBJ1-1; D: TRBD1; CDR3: CASSGRQGRTEAFF; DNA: TGTGCCAGCAGTGGCCGACAGGGAAGGACTGAAGCTTTCTTT
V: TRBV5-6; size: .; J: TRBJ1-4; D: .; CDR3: CASSLVGTANEKLFF; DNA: TGTGCCAGCAGCTTGGTAGGGACGGCTAATGAAAAACTGTTTTTT
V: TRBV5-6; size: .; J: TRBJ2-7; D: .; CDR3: CASSKGSSSYEQYF; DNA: TGTGCCAGCAGCAAAGGGTCGAGCTCCTACGAGCAGTACTTC
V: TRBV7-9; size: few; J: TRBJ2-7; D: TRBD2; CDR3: CASSNKGTSGRAYEQYF; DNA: TGTGCCAGCAGCAACAAAGGGACTAGCGGGAGGGCCTACGAGCAGTACTTC